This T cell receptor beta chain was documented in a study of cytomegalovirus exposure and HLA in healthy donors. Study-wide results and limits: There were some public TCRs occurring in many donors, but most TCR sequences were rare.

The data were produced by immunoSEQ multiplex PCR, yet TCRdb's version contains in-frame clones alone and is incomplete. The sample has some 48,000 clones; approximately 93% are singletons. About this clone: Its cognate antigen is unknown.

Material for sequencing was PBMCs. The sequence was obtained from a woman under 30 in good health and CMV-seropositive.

CDR3 sequence reads: CASSPGQSYEQYF. For the CDR3, the DNA is TGTGCCAGCAGCCCGGGACAGTCCTACGAGCAGTACTTC. The chain couples TRBV7-8 to TRBJ2-7; 7 nucleotides agree with TRBD1. The germline CDR1 and CDR2 sequences are SGHVS and FQNEAQ. This CDR3 contains 13 residues. The trim removed 5 bases at V and 1 base at J, leaving 2 bases unmatched.